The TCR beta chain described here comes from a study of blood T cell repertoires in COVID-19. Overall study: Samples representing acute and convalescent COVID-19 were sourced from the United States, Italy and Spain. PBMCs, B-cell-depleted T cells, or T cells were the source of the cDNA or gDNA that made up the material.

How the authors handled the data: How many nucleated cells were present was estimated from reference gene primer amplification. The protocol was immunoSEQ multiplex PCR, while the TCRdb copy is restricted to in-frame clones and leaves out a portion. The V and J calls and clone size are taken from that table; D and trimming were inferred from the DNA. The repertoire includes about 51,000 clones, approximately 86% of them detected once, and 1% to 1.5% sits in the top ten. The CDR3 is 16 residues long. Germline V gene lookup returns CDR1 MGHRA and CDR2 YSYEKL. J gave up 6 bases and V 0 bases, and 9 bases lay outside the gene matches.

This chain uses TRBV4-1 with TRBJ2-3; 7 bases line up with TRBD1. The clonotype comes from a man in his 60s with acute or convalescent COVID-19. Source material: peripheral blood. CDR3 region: CASSQEGGGRGDTQYF. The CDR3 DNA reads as TGCGCCAGCAGCCAAGAAGGGGGCGGCCGAGGGGATACGCAGTATTTT.